The 10 T cell receptor beta chains given below trace back to one sample, sequenced in a study of T cells after yellow fever vaccination. Via MiXCR, TCRdb re-called the 5' RACE reads, giving one row per CDR3 protein. The sample lists a few hundred thousand distinct CDR3 sequences; roughly 4.3% were seen once. The sample consisted of PBMCs, taken 5 days after the yellow fever booster vaccination. Receptors originate from a man younger than 30 who received the YFV17D yellow fever vaccine.

This clonotype was seen only a few times. V usage is TRBV12-3 or TRBV12-4 and J usage is TRBJ2-7, with 7 bases matching TRBD1. J gave up 2 bases and V 4 bases, and 8 bases lay outside the gene matches. This CDR3 has 15 amino acids. CDR3 sequence (DNA): TGTGCCAGCAGTTGGAACAGGGGAGAAACCTACGAGCAGTACGTC. As protein: CASSWNRGETYEQYV.

V gene TRBV5-5 combines with J gene TRBJ1-1; no reliable D call. The CDR3 is 14 residues long. V was clipped by 4 bases and J by 5 bases, with 15 bases between them. Germline V gene sequence: CDR1 SGHKS, CDR2 YYEKEE (reference sequence). As DNA, the CDR3 is TGTGCCAGCAGCCGAAATCCTCGGAAGACTGAAGCTTTCTTT. Amino acid sequence: CASSRNPRKTEAFF.

The gene calls are TRBV4-1 and TRBJ1-6; 8 positions match TRBD1. V shed 0 bases, J shed 7 bases, and the junction held 8 bases outside the gene matches. CDR1 is MGHRA, CDR2 YSYEKL, per germline. The CDR3 contains 17 residues. CDR3 sequence reads: CASSQDGTGRPNSPLHF. Written as DNA, the CDR3 is TGCGCCAGCAGCCAAGATGGGACAGGACGCCCGAATTCACCCCTCCACTTT.

This clonotype was found a few times. The chain has TRBV6-6 and TRBJ2-1, with TRBD2 matching over 12 bases. CDR3 length: 17 amino acids. CDR1 is MNHNY, CDR2 SVGAGI, per germline (reference sequence). J gave up 5 bases and V 10 bases, and 15 bases lay outside the gene matches. The CDR3 is CATYPTSGGRTDNEQFF. Here the CDR3 DNA reads TGTGCCACCTACCCGACTAGCGGGGGCCGGACCGACAATGAGCAGTTCTTC.

This clonotype was observed a handful of times. The chain uses TRBV4-1 and TRBJ1-6; TRBD1 aligns across 8 bases. The V and J ends lost 2 bases and 6 bases, in that order; junction bases with no gene match: 6. Looked up from germline, CDR1 is MGHRA and CDR2 is YSYEKL. The length of the CDR3 is 16 residues. The CDR3 DNA follows: TGCGCCAGCAGCCAAACCCATGGACAGGGTAATTCACCCCTCCACTTT. Translation: CASSQTHGQGNSPLHF.

The chain recombines TRBV29-1 with TRBJ1-2; maybe TRBD1 (6 bases). Germline V gives CDR1 SQVTM, CDR2 ANQGSEA. Trimming left V 8 bases short and J 2 bases short, with 9 bases between. The CDR3 has 11 residues. The CDR3 protein is CSFGQNYGYTF. Here the CDR3 DNA reads TGCAGCTTTGGACAGAACTATGGCTACACCTTC.

The chain is built from TRBV21-1 and TRBJ2-3. TRBV21-1 is annotated as a pseudogene. This CDR3 spans 13 amino acids. CDR3 DNA sequence: TGTGCCAGCCGCGAGCATAGCATAGATACGCAGTATTTT. Translating it yields CASREHSIDTQYF.

In its sample, this clonotype was seen a few times. V usage is TRBV5-4 and J usage is TRBJ1-1, with 11 bases aligning to TRBD1. The CDR3 is 14 amino acids. Trimming cost V 5 bases and J 3 bases; bases outside gene matches: 3. Per the germline V gene, CDR1 is SGHNT and CDR2 is YYREEE (reference sequence). The CDR3 here is CASRRTGGHTEAFF. The CDR3 DNA is TGTGCCAGCAGGAGGACAGGGGGCCACACTGAAGCTTTCTTT. The full variable domain, rest sourced from reference TRBV5-4 and TRBJ1-1, is ETGVTQSPTHLIKTRGQQVTLRCSSQSGHNTVSWYQQALGQGPQFIFQYYREEENGRGNFPPRFSGLQFPNYSSELNVNALELDDSALYLCASRRTGGHTEAFFGQGTRLTVV.

This clonotype was counted many times. This rearrangement joins TRBV20-1 to TRBJ2-3, with 12 positions matching TRBD2. V shed 3 bases and J 4 bases; nucleotides not matched to a gene: 2. The CDR3 extends over 14 amino acids. From germline, CDR1 is DFQATT and CDR2 SNEGSKA (reference sequence). CDR3 residues: CSARTSGGADTQYF. DNA for the CDR3: TGCAGTGCTAGGACTAGCGGGGGCGCAGATACGCAGTATTTT.

V is TRBV4-2 and J is TRBJ2-1; 11 bases map to TRBD2. With V trimmed by 5 bases and J by 4 bases, 25 bases remained unmatched. The length of the CDR3 is 22 residues. CDR1 and CDR2 (germline): LGHNA, YNFKEQ. The CDR3 loop is CASSADARGPHQLAGDYNEQFF. CDR3 coding DNA: TGTGCCAGCAGCGCGGATGCCCGAGGGCCCCACCAACTAGCGGGGGATTACAATGAGCAGTTCTTC.